The T cell receptor beta chain under discussion was sequenced for a study of radiotherapy plus CTLA-4 blockade in lung cancer. At the level of the study: 18% of patients responded objectively, and around 32% achieved disease control. Study-level points and caveats: After treatment with radiotherapy plus ipilimumab, TCR clones that came from the tumor expanded in blood. Response, reportedly, was best predicted by interferon-beta along with early blood T cell clone dynamics.

This clone showed up just a few times. The target antigen is unknown. Patients had chemo-refractory metastatic non-small-cell lung cancer and received focal radiation plus CTLA-4 blockade that used ipilimumab. TCRdb keeps only in-frame clones here, not all; method: immunoSEQ multiplex PCR. The sample lists just over 60,000 clones, 70% to 80% occurring once. Trimming took off 1 base at V and 3 bases at J, with 16 bases between the two ends. Germline lookup yields CDR1 SGHTA and CDR2 FQGNSA. This CDR3 region has 16 residues. The clonotype was recovered from a human donor with non-small cell lung cancer who had a complete response to radiotherapy plus ipilimumab. This material consisted of peripheral blood, taken from a patient treated with radiotherapy plus ipilimumab. The V call is TRBV7-2, the J call TRBJ2-7, with D possibly TRBD2 on 5 matching bases. CDR3 sequence: CASSLDHGLPRYEQYF. The CDR3 DNA sequence: TGTGCCAGCAGCTTAGACCATGGACTCCCTCGCTACGAGCAGTACTTC.